These T cell receptor beta chains were read from a single sample in a study of identical twins. TCRdb reprocessed the 5' RACE reads with MiXCR, giving one entry per CDR3 protein. The table has more than 1.5 million distinct CDR3 sequences, about 32% seen once. What was sequenced was cord blood. These receptors all stem from a newborn girl in good health. Both conserved end residues are part of each CDR3. The order of the fields is V gene, clone size, J gene, D gene, CDR3 protein, CDR3 DNA. A D gene is named only where the DNA matches it firmly. The size of a clone is reported for some rows only, either as once, few or many, or as a class for expanded clones.

v_call: TRBV12-3/TRBV12-4
clone_size: few
j_call: TRBJ1-1
d_call: .
cdr3_aa: CASSPGVRRLNTEAFF
cdr3_nt: TGTGCCAGCAGCCCCGGGGTCCGGCGATTGAACACTGAAGCTTTCTTT

v_call: TRBV21-1
clone_size: .
j_call: TRBJ2-4
d_call: .
cdr3_aa: CASSKALSAGAKNIQYF
cdr3_nt: TGTGCCAGCAGCAAAGCGCTCTCGGCGGGGGCCAAAAACATTCAGTACTTC

v_call: TRBV10-3
clone_size: .
j_call: TRBJ2-3
d_call: TRBD2
cdr3_aa: CAISLSGLAGGSDTQYF
cdr3_nt: TGTGCCATCAGCCTATCGGGACTAGCGGGGGGGTCAGATACGCAGTATTTT

v_call: TRBV28
clone_size: many
j_call: TRBJ1-4
d_call: .
cdr3_aa: CASSPLGEKLFF
cdr3_nt: TGTGCCAGCAGTCCGCTCGGGGAAAAACTGTTTTTT

v_call: TRBV28
clone_size: .
j_call: TRBJ1-6
d_call: .
cdr3_aa: CASNGGGANNSPPHF
cdr3_nt: TGTGCCAGCAATGGGGGGGGCGCCAATAATTCACCCCCCCACTTT

v_call: TRBV3-1
clone_size: .
j_call: TRBJ2-1
d_call: TRBD1
cdr3_aa: CASSSKYRGKFF
cdr3_nt: TGTGCCAGCAGTTCAAAGTACAGGGGGAAGTTCTTC

v_call: TRBV7-2
clone_size: few
j_call: TRBJ2-7
d_call: TRBD2
cdr3_aa: CASSLGFGGAFEQYF
cdr3_nt: TGTGCCAGCAGCTTAGGGTTCGGGGGGGCGTTTGAGCAGTACTTC

v_call: TRBV27
clone_size: few
j_call: TRBJ2-7
d_call: .
cdr3_aa: CASSLLSKPNFYEQYF
cdr3_nt: TGTGCCAGCAGTTTATTATCTAAGCCTAACTTCTACGAGCAGTACTTC

v_call: TRBV7-9
clone_size: .
j_call: TRBJ2-6
d_call: .
cdr3_aa: CASSLALGVGANVLTF
cdr3_nt: TGTGCCAGCAGCTTAGCGCTAGGGGTAGGGGCCAACGTCCTGACTTTC

v_call: TRBV27
clone_size: .
j_call: TRBJ2-7
d_call: TRBD2
cdr3_aa: CASSLDLAGAREQYF
cdr3_nt: TGTGCCAGCAGTTTAGATCTAGCGGGAGCTAGAGAGCAGTACTTC

v_call: TRBV18
clone_size: .
j_call: TRBJ2-5
d_call: TRBD1
cdr3_aa: CASSPLQQGRYNEQYF
cdr3_nt: TGTGCCAGCTCACCACTTCAACAGGGGCGTTACAATGAGCAGTACTTC

v_call: TRBV12-3/TRBV12-4
clone_size: .
j_call: TRBJ2-3
d_call: TRBD2
cdr3_aa: CAGSFTRTSITDTQYF
cdr3_nt: TGTGCCGGCAGTTTTACTCGGACTAGCATCACAGATACGCAGTATTTT

v_call: TRBV18
clone_size: .
j_call: TRBJ1-4
d_call: .
cdr3_aa: CASSISTNEKLFF
cdr3_nt: TGTGCCAGCTCGATCTCAACTAATGAAAAACTGTTTTTT

v_call: TRBV7-2
clone_size: .
j_call: TRBJ2-3
d_call: .
cdr3_aa: CASSLHPRGDTQYF
cdr3_nt: TGTGCCAGCAGCTTGCACCCACGAGGGGATACGCAGTATTTT

v_call: TRBV3-1
clone_size: few
j_call: TRBJ2-3
d_call: .
cdr3_aa: CASSQARLVSDTQYF
cdr3_nt: TGTGCCAGCAGCCAAGCCCGACTAGTTTCAGATACGCAGTATTTT

v_call: TRBV4-2
clone_size: .
j_call: TRBJ2-7
d_call: TRBD2
cdr3_aa: CASSQLSGGDYNEQYF
cdr3_nt: TGTGCCAGCAGCCAACTTAGCGGGGGCGACTACAATGAGCAGTACTTC

v_call: TRBV10-3
clone_size: few
j_call: TRBJ1-2
d_call: TRBD1
cdr3_aa: CATDTGGIEGSYGYTF
cdr3_nt: TGTGCCACGGACACAGGGGGAATTGAGGGGTCCTATGGCTACACCTTC

v_call: TRBV15
clone_size: .
j_call: TRBJ2-5
d_call: .
cdr3_aa: CATSRDWETRYF
cdr3_nt: TGTGCCACCAGCAGAGATTGGGAGACCCGGTACTTC

v_call: TRBV7-2
clone_size: .
j_call: TRBJ2-7
d_call: .
cdr3_aa: CAGSLARGTPYEQYF
cdr3_nt: TGTGCCGGCAGCTTAGCGAGGGGAACCCCCTACGAGCAGTACTTC

v_call: TRBV5-1
clone_size: once
j_call: TRBJ2-7
d_call: .
cdr3_aa: CASTPDGGYEQYF
cdr3_nt: TGCGCCAGCACCCCGGACGGTGGCTACGAGCAGTACTTC

v_call: TRBV2
clone_size: .
j_call: TRBJ2-1
d_call: TRBD2
cdr3_aa: CASTTSGGGNEQFF
cdr3_nt: TGTGCCAGCACGACTAGCGGGGGGGGGAATGAGCAGTTCTTC

v_call: TRBV24-1
clone_size: many
j_call: TRBJ2-7
d_call: .
cdr3_aa: CATSDLRSGEQYF
cdr3_nt: TGTGCCACCAGTGATTTACGATCCGGGGAGCAGTACTTC

v_call: TRBV20-1
clone_size: .
j_call: TRBJ1-4
d_call: TRBD1
cdr3_aa: CSPGRQGSEKLFF
cdr3_nt: TGCAGTCCTGGAAGACAGGGGAGCGAAAAACTGTTTTTT

v_call: TRBV20-1
clone_size: .
j_call: TRBJ2-3
d_call: TRBD2
cdr3_aa: CSARATSGASDTQYF
cdr3_nt: TGCAGTGCTAGAGCGACTAGCGGGGCTTCAGATACGCAGTATTTT

v_call: TRBV7-2
clone_size: few
j_call: TRBJ2-4
d_call: TRBD2
cdr3_aa: CASSLGASGRGNIQYF
cdr3_nt: TGTGCCAGCAGCTTAGGGGCTAGCGGGAGAGGAAACATTCAGTACTTC

v_call: TRBV4-1
clone_size: .
j_call: TRBJ2-3
d_call: .
cdr3_aa: CASSQWGLRDTQYF
cdr3_nt: TGCGCCAGCAGCCAATGGGGACTCCGAGATACGCAGTATTTT

v_call: TRBV7-2
clone_size: .
j_call: TRBJ2-1
d_call: .
cdr3_aa: CASSLVIDNEQFF
cdr3_nt: TGTGCCAGCAGCTTAGTGATAGACAATGAGCAGTTCTTC

v_call: TRBV19
clone_size: few
j_call: TRBJ2-7
d_call: .
cdr3_aa: CATSNAVSYEQYF
cdr3_nt: TGTGCCACCTCAAACGCCGTTTCCTACGAGCAGTACTTC

v_call: TRBV5-1
clone_size: many
j_call: TRBJ2-1
d_call: .
cdr3_aa: CASSLESRNEQFF
cdr3_nt: TGCGCCAGCAGCTTGGAAAGCCGGAATGAGCAGTTCTTC

v_call: TRBV6-6
clone_size: .
j_call: TRBJ1-5
d_call: TRBD1
cdr3_aa: CASSYTGQGSNQPQHF
cdr3_nt: TGTGCCAGCAGTTACACGGGACAGGGGAGCAATCAGCCCCAGCATTTT

v_call: TRBV10-3
clone_size: .
j_call: TRBJ2-1
d_call: .
cdr3_aa: CAISEGRDNEQFF
cdr3_nt: TGTGCCATCAGTGAAGGACGGGACAATGAGCAGTTCTTC

v_call: TRBV11-1
clone_size: few
j_call: TRBJ2-1
d_call: TRBD1
cdr3_aa: CASSFLRRQGAFMERGPYNEQFF
cdr3_nt: TGTGCCAGCAGCTTCCTCAGGAGACAGGGGGCTTTCATGGAGCGGGGTCCCTACAATGAGCAGTTCTTC

v_call: TRBV12-3/TRBV12-4
clone_size: few
j_call: TRBJ2-1
d_call: TRBD2
cdr3_aa: CASSFPTGTSGNDYYNEQFF
cdr3_nt: TGTGCCAGCAGTTTCCCGACCGGGACTAGCGGGAACGACTACTACAATGAGCAGTTCTTC

v_call: TRBV20-1
clone_size: few
j_call: TRBJ1-5
d_call: .
cdr3_aa: CSAREHLGNQPQHF
cdr3_nt: TGCAGTGCTAGAGAGCACTTGGGTAATCAGCCCCAGCATTTT

v_call: TRBV7-2
clone_size: .
j_call: TRBJ2-2
d_call: TRBD2
cdr3_aa: CASSLGGGNTGELFF
cdr3_nt: TGTGCCAGCAGCTTAGGCGGGGGGAACACCGGGGAGCTGTTTTTT

v_call: TRBV20-1
clone_size: .
j_call: TRBJ2-7
d_call: TRBD2
cdr3_aa: CSAVAGATPYEQYF
cdr3_nt: TGCAGTGCAGTAGCGGGAGCGACCCCCTACGAGCAGTACTTC

v_call: TRBV12-3/TRBV12-4
clone_size: .
j_call: TRBJ2-3
d_call: .
cdr3_aa: CASSLRPPEGGTQYF
cdr3_nt: TGTGCCAGCAGTTTACGCCCCCCGGAGGGTGGTACGCAGTATTTT

v_call: TRBV4-2
clone_size: many
j_call: TRBJ1-1
d_call: .
cdr3_aa: CASSQTGNTEAFF
cdr3_nt: TGTGCCAGCAGCCAAACAGGGAACACTGAAGCTTTCTTT

v_call: TRBV7-9
clone_size: few
j_call: TRBJ2-5
d_call: TRBD2
cdr3_aa: CASRPRTSRETQYF
cdr3_nt: TGTGCCAGCAGGCCACGGACTAGCAGGGAGACCCAGTACTTC

v_call: TRBV7-9
clone_size: few
j_call: TRBJ1-6
d_call: TRBD1
cdr3_aa: CASSLGPTGGGLHF
cdr3_nt: TGTGCCAGCAGCTTAGGACCCACAGGGGGCGGCCTCCACTTT

v_call: TRBV2
clone_size: .
j_call: TRBJ2-6
d_call: .
cdr3_aa: CATAGRSGANVLTF
cdr3_nt: TGTGCCACGGCAGGTCGTTCTGGGGCCAACGTCCTGACTTTC

v_call: TRBV2
clone_size: .
j_call: TRBJ1-1
d_call: .
cdr3_aa: CATQLNTEAFF
cdr3_nt: TGTGCCACCCAGTTGAACACTGAAGCTTTCTTT

v_call: TRBV20-1
clone_size: few
j_call: TRBJ2-1
d_call: .
cdr3_aa: CSARDFSSSYNEQFF
cdr3_nt: TGCAGTGCTAGGGACTTTTCCTCCTCCTACAATGAGCAGTTCTTC

v_call: TRBV28
clone_size: few
j_call: TRBJ2-7
d_call: TRBD2
cdr3_aa: CASSPSGSTSYEQYF
cdr3_nt: TGTGCCAGCAGTCCCAGCGGGAGCACGTCCTACGAGCAGTACTTC

v_call: TRBV29-1
clone_size: .
j_call: TRBJ1-1
d_call: .
cdr3_aa: CSTGRLNTEAFF
cdr3_nt: TGCAGCACCGGACGGTTGAACACTGAAGCTTTCTTT